In this sample, the clone carrying this T cell receptor beta chain turned up many times. A library of TCRbeta sequences, prepared with unique molecular identifiers, was generated. In TCRdb, the PCR reads were re-called with MiXCR into one record per CDR3 protein. The repertoire has about 200,000 distinct CDR3 sequences, 6.3% of them found once; the top ten carry about 4.4%. The data originate from a study of T-cell reconstitution after alpha-beta-depleted transplantation in children. There are 14 residues in the CDR3. Trimming at V came to 4 bases and at J to 2 bases, leaving 2 bases not matched to a gene. In germline, CDR1 is SGHKS, CDR2 YYEKEE (reference sequence).

V usage is TRBV5-5 and J usage is TRBJ2-5, with TRBD1 identical over 10 bases. Sequenced here: PBMCs, sampled before TCRalphabeta/CD19-depleted stem cell transplant. This TCR was sampled from a girl in the first two years of life with combined immunodeficiency, due to receive a stem cell transplant. CDR3 nucleotide sequence: TGTGCCAGCAGCACGGACAGGGGGCAAGAGACCCAGTACTTC. It translates to CASSTDRGQETQYF. The whole variable domain, filled in from reference TRBV5-5 and TRBJ2-5, reads DAGVTQSPTHLIKTRGQQVTLRCSPISGHKSVSWYQQVLGQGPQFIFQYYEKEERGRGNFPDRFSARQFPNYSSELNVNALLLGDSALYLCASSTDRGQETQYFGPGTRLLVL.